One and the same sample provided the 14 T cell receptor beta chains below, sequenced in a study of regulatory T cells in long-lasting Graves disease. With iRepertoire HTBI primers and Arm-PCR of CDR3 regions, TCR beta libraries were built. TCRdb re-called the multiplex PCR reads through MiXCR, storing one row per CDR3 protein. The sample holds some 340,000 distinct CDR3 sequences, about 11% seen once. Time point: newly diagnosed GD, antithyroid drugs for less than 3 months. With RNA extracted from PBMCs as input, the TCR library was made. The same data also contributed to another study, on T cells in Graves' hyperthyroidism and ophthalmopathy.

Here the sequenced sample was peripheral blood mononuclear cells (PBMCs), taken at new diagnosis, from a patient treated with antithyroid drugs. The source of these receptors is a woman under 30 with Graves disease.

The table lists this clonotype with many counts. The chain uses TRBV7-9 and TRBJ2-3; D call uncertain. Germline V lookup: CDR1 SEHNR, CDR2 FQNEAQ (reference sequence). Trimming removed 4 bases from V and 6 bases from J, with 14 bases in between. The CDR3 is 14 amino acids. Here the CDR3 reads CASSSWLYGDTQYF. The CDR3 DNA sequence: TGTGCCAGCAGCTCGTGGTTGTATGGTGATACGCAGTATTTT.

The chain has TRBV2 and TRBJ2-3, with D tentatively TRBD1 or TRBD2 (5 bases each). The CDR3 is 15 residues long. V lost 11 bases to trimming and J lost 1 base, with 19 bases between them. CDR1 is SNHLY, CDR2 FYNNEI, per germline. The DNA for the CDR3 is TGTGCCCTGGAACGGGACGGATCACGCACAGATACGCAGTATTTT. Amino acids: CALERDGSRTDTQYF.

This clonotype was found a few times. The rearrangement uses TRBV20-1 and TRBJ1-2, with D perhaps matching TRBD1 (5 bases). This CDR3 contains 14 residues. The V end lost 5 bases, the J end lost 6 bases, and 19 bases lay between the germline ends. CDR1 is DFQATT and CDR2 is SNEGSKA in the germline V gene (reference sequence). The CDR3 nucleotides are TGCAGTGCTTTAACCAGAAGGGGTGGAGATGGCTACACCTTC. Amino acids: CSALTRRGGDGYTF.

There are many counts of this clonotype. The J gene is TRBJ1-1, the V gene TRBV19, with D hard to call. Between the trimmed V and J ends, which lost 0 bases and 0 bases, there was a span of 11 bases. Germline assignment: CDR1 LNHDA and CDR2 SQIVND (reference sequence). The CDR3 length is 16 residues. CDR3 protein: CASSIDFPGVNTEAFF. The CDR3 region has the DNA TGTGCCAGTAGTATAGATTTCCCGGGCGTGAACACTGAAGCTTTCTTT.

This clonotype was seen at least ten times. The chain combines TRBV7-2 with TRBJ2-5; 9 bases map to TRBD2. Germline loops: CDR1 SGHTA, CDR2 FQGNSA. The CDR3 covers 17 residues. The V and J ends lost 5 bases and 1 base, in that order; junction bases with no gene match: 11. CDR3 coding DNA: TGTGCCAGCAGCCCCTGGCGAGCGGGAGGCTCCCAAGAGACCCAGTACTTC. This translates into CASSPWRAGGSQETQYF.

Ten or more counts support this clonotype. V and J are TRBV6-2 or TRBV6-3 and TRBJ2-1; D is ambiguous. This CDR3 region has 14 residues. Germline CDR1 MNHEY, CDR2 SVGEGT. With 2 bases removed from V and 5 bases from J, the gap between germline ends came to 10 bases. CDR3 in DNA: TGTGCCAGCAGTTACACCCCGGAACACAATGAGCAGTTCTTC. This translates into CASSYTPEHNEQFF.

This clonotype was recorded at least ten times. The CDR3 region has the DNA TGTGCCAGCAGCTTACCGGGACTAGCGGGAGAAGGGTCCTACAATGAGCAGTTCTTC. Translated: CASSLPGLAGEGSYNEQFF. The chain couples TRBV28 to TRBJ2-1; 14 bases fit TRBD2. Germline CDR1 and CDR2: MDHEN and SYDVKM. This CDR3 comprises 19 residues. V was pared by 6 bases and J by 1 base, with 11 bases of the junction left unmatched.

The chain joins TRBV7-9 to TRBJ2-1, with 11 bases identical to TRBD2. Germline loops: CDR1 SEHNR, CDR2 FQNEAQ (reference sequence). The CDR3 loop spans 16 amino acids. Trimming took 6 bases from V and 5 from J; bases not matched to a gene: 9. CDR3 amino acids: CASSLGLAALHNEQFF. CDR3 DNA: TGTGCCAGCAGTCTGGGACTAGCGGCCCTACACAATGAGCAGTTCTTC.

This clonotype came up many times. The chain is built from TRBV7-9 and TRBJ2-7; D may be TRBD1 (6 bases). This CDR3 spans 15 amino acids. Per germline, CDR1 SEHNR and CDR2 FQNEAQ (reference sequence). Trimming shortened V by 5 bases and J by 1 base, and 15 bases separated the two germline ends. CDR3 loop: CASSPPGQGSYEQYF. As DNA, the CDR3 is TGTGCCAGCAGCCCCCCGGGGCAGGGGTCCTACGAGCAGTACTTC.

Many counts were recorded for this clonotype. The chain is built from TRBV9 and TRBJ2-7, with D possibly TRBD2 on 5 matching bases. Trimming left V 3 bases short and J 2 bases short, with 12 bases between. The CDR3 runs 14 residues. Germline values: CDR1 SGDLS, CDR2 YYNGEE. CDR3 sequence reads: CASSDRGQPYEQYF. The DNA of the CDR3 is TGTGCCAGCAGCGACCGCGGGCAACCCTACGAGCAGTACTTC. Filled out from reference TRBV9 and TRBJ2-7, the complete variable domain reads DSGVTQTPKHLITATGQRVTLRCSPRSGDLSVYWYQQSLDQGLQFLIQYYNGEERAKGNILERFSAQQFPDLHSELNLSSLELGDSALYFCASSDRGQPYEQYFGPGTRLTVT.

The chain is built from TRBV5-6 and TRBJ2-2, with D hard to call. CDR3 length: 14 residues. Germline-derived CDR1 and CDR2 are SGHDT and YYEEEE. V was trimmed by 2 bases and J by 6 bases, leaving 11 bases between them. This CDR3 is CASSFLSSAGELFF. Here the CDR3 DNA reads TGTGCCAGCAGCTTCCTCAGCAGTGCCGGGGAGCTGTTTTTT.

Ten or more counts support this clonotype. The chain joins TRBV2 to TRBJ1-1; D ambiguous. Germline values: CDR1 SNHLY, CDR2 FYNNEI. Trimming removed 3 bases at V and 3 bases at J, with 5 bases between. CDR3 length equals 12 residues. DNA of the CDR3: TGTGCCAGCAGTGACCCCGACACTGAAGCTTTCTTT. Protein: CASSDPDTEAFF.

In this sample, this clonotype turned up many times. J is TRBJ1-3 and V is TRBV20-1, with D unresolved. This CDR3 is built from 13 residues. Germline V lookup: CDR1 DFQATT, CDR2 SNEGSKA (reference sequence). Trimming took off 4 bases at V and 0 bases at J, with 7 bases between the two ends. The CDR3 nucleotides are TGCAGTGCTAAGGCCAACTCTGGAAACACCATATATTTT. Its translation: CSAKANSGNTIYF.

This clonotype was seen repeatedly, ten times or more. The CDR3 DNA sequence: TGCGCCAGCAGCTTGGGAACAGGGTTCGATACGCAGTATTTT. The encoded protein is CASSLGTGFDTQYF. The chain is built from TRBV5-1 and TRBJ2-3, with D possibly being TRBD1 (6 bases). Per the germline V gene, CDR1 is SGHRS and CDR2 is YFSETQ. This CDR3 region has 14 residues. Trimming took 0 bases from V and 6 from J, leaving 11 bases between them.